This T cell receptor beta chain is from a study of blood T cell repertoires in COVID-19. Background on the study: Material from acute and convalescent COVID-19 was sourced from the United States, Italy and Spain. Nucleic acid was either cDNA or gDNA, and it came from T cells, B-cell-depleted T cells, or PBMCs.

Study members were between about 18 and 100 years old and lived in 25 or so US regions. Participant-reported clinical history was the basis for cohort assignment. Data came from immunoSEQ multiplex PCR; TCRdb stores just in-frame clones and leaves some out. Here the sample spans over 350,000 clones, more than 75% being singletons. Germline V CDR1 and CDR2: SGHNT, YENEEA. Deletions cut 5 bases from V and 0 bases from J, with 17 bases between. CDR3 length equals 17 residues. The sample comprised PBMCs or T cells enriched from blood (not recorded which). The rearrangement uses TRBV11-3 and TRBJ1-3, with D possibly matching TRBD1 (5 bases). The clonotype was recovered from a woman under 30 who had recovered from COVID-19. CDR3 in DNA: TGTGCCAGCAGCCGTGTGTTGAGGACACCCTCTGGAAACACCATATATTTT. Protein: CASSRVLRTPSGNTIYF.